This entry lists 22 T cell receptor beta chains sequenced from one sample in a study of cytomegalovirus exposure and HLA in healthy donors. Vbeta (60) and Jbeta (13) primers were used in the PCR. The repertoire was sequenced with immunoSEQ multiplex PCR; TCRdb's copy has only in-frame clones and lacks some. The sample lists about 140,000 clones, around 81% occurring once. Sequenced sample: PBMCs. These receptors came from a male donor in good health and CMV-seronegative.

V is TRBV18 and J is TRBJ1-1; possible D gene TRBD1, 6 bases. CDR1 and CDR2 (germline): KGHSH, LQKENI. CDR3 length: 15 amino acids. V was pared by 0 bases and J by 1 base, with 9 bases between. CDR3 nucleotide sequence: TGTGCCAGCTCACCACCGCACAGGGAGAACACTGAAGCTTTCTTT. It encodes CASSPPHRENTEAFF.

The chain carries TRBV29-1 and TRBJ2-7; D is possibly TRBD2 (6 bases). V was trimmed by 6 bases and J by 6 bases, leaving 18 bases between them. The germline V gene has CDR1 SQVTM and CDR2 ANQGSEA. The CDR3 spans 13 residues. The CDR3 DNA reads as TGCAGCGTCAGCCGGGACCGGGGGTCCGAGCAGTACTTC. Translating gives CSVSRDRGSEQYF.

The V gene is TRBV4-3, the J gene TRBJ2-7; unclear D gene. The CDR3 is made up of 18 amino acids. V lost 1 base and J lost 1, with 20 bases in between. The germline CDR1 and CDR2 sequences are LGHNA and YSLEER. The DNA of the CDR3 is TGCGCCAGCAGCCAAGCAGTAGGTCTGGGCTCACTTTCCTACGAGCAGTACTTC. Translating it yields CASSQAVGLGSLSYEQYF.

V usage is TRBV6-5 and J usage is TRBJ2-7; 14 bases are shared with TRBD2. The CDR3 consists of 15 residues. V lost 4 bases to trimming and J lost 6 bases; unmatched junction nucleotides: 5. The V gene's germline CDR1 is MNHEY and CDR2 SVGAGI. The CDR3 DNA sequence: TGTGCCAGCAGTTCCCCGACTAGCGGGAGGGCCGAGCAGTACTTC. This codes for CASSSPTSGRAEQYF.

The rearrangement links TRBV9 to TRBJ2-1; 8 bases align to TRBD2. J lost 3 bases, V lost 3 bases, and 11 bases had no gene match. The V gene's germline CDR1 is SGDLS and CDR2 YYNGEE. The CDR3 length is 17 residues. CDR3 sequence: CASSGNEGGLDYNEQFF. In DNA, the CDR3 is TGTGCCAGCAGCGGAAACGAGGGGGGACTAGACTACAATGAGCAGTTCTTC.

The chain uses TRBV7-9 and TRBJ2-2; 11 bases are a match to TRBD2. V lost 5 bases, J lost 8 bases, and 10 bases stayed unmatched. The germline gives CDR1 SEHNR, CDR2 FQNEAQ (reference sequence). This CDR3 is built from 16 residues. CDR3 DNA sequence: TGTGCCAGCAGCCAGAAGACTAGCGGGATCCGGGGGGAGCTGTTTTTT. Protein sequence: CASSQKTSGIRGELFF.

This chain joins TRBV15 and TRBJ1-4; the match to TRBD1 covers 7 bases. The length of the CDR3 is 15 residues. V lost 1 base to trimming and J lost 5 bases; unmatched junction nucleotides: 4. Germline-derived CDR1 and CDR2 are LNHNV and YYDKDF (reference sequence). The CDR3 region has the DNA TGTGCCACCAGCAGAGGACAGGGAGTGAATGAAAAACTGTTTTTT. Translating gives CATSRGQGVNEKLFF.

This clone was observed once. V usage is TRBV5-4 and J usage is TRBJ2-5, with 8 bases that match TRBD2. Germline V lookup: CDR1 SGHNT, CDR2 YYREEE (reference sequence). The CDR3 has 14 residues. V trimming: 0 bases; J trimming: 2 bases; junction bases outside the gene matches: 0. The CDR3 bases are TGTGCCAGCAGCTTGGAGCGGGGGCAAGAGACCCAGTACTTC. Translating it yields CASSLERGQETQYF.

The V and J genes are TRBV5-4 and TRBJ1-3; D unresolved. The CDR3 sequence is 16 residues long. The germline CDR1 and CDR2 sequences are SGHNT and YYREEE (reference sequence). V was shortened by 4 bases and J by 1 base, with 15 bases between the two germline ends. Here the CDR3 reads CASSPSRVGSGNTIYF. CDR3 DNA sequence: TGTGCCAGCAGCCCTTCGAGGGTAGGATCTGGAAACACCATATATTTT.

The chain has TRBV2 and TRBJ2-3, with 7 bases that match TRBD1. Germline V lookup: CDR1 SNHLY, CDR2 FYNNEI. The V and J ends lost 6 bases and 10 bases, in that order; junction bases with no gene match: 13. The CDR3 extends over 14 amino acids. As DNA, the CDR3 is TGTGCCAGCAGAGGGGACAGCGGTCGATACCCGCAGTATTTT. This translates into CASRGDSGRYPQYF. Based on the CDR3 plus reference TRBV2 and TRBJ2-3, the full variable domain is EPEVTQTPSHQVTQMGQEVILRCVPISNHLYFYWYRQILGQKVEFLVSFYNNEISEKSEIFDDQFSVERPDGSNFTLKIRSTKLEDSAMYFCASRGDSGRYPQYFGPGTRLTVL.

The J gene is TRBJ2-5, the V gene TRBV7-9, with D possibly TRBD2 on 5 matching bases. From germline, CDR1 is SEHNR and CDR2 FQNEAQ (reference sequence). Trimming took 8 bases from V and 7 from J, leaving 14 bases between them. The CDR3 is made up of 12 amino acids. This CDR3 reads CASLADGGTQYF. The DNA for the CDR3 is TGTGCCAGCCTGGCGGACGGAGGGACCCAGTACTTC.

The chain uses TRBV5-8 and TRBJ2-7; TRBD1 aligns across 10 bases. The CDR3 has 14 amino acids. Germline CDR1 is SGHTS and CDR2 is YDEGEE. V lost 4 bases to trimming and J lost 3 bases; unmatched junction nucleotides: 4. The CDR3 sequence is CASSPRTGGYEQYF. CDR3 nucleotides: TGTGCCAGCAGCCCACGGACAGGGGGCTACGAGCAGTACTTC.

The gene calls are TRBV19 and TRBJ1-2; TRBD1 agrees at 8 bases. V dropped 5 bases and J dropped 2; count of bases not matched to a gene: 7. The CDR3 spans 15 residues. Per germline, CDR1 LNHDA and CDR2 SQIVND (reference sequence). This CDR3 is CASSSRGQGNYGYTF. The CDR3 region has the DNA TGTGCCAGTAGTTCAAGAGGACAGGGAAACTATGGCTACACCTTC.

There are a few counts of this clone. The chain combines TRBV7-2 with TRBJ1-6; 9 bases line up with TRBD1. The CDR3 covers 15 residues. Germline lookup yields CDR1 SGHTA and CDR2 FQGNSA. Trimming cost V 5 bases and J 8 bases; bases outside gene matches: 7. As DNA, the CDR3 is TGTGCCAGCAGCCCGAACAGGGGGCCATATTCACCCCTCCACTTT. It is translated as CASSPNRGPYSPLHF.

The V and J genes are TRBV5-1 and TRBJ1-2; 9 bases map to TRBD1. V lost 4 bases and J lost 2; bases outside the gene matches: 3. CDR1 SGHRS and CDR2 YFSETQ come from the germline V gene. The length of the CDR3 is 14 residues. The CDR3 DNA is TGCGCCAGCAGCATAGGACAGGGGAACTATGGCTACACCTTC. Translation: CASSIGQGNYGYTF.

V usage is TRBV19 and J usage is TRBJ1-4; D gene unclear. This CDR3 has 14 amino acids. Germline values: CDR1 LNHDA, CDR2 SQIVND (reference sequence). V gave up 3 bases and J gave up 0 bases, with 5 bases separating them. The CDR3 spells CASSIQSTNEKLFF. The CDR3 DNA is TGTGCCAGTAGTATCCAGTCAACTAATGAAAAACTGTTTTTT.

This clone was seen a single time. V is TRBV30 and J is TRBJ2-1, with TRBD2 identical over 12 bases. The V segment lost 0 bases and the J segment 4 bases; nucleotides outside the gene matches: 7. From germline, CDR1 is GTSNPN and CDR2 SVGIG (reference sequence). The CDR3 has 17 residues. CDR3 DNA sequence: TGTGCCTGGAGTGTATCTCTAGCGGGAGGGCGTTACAATGAGCAGTTCTTC. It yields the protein CAWSVSLAGGRYNEQFF.

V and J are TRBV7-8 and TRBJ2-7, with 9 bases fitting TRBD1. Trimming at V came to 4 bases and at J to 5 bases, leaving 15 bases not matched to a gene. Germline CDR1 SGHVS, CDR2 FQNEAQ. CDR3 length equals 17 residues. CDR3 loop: CASSSLTIGTGSHEQYF. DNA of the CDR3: TGTGCCAGCAGCTCTCTAACGATTGGGACAGGGTCACACGAGCAGTACTTC.

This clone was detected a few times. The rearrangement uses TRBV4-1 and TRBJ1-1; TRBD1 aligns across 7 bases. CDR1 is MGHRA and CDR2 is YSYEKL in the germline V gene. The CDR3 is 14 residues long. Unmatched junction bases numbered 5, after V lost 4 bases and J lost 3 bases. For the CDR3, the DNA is TGCGCCAGCAGCCCCCGACAGGGCGACACTGAAGCTTTCTTT. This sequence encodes CASSPRQGDTEAFF.

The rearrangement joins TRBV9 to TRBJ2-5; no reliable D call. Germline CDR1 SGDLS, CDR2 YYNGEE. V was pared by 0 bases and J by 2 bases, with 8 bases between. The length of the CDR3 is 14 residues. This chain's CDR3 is CASSVGPNQETQYF. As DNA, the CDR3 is TGTGCCAGCAGCGTAGGGCCGAATCAAGAGACCCAGTACTTC.

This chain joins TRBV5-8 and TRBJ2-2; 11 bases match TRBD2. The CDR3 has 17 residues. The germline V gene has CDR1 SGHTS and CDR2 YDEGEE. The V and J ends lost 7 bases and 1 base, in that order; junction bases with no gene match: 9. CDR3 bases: TGTGCCAGCCGTTCAACCGGGACTAGCGGGAACACCGGGGAGCTGTTTTTT. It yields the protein CASRSTGTSGNTGELFF.

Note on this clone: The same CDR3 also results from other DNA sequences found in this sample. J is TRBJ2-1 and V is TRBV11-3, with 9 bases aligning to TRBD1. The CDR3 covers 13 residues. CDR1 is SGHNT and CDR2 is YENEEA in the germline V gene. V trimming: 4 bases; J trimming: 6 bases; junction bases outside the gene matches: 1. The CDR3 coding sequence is TGTGCCAGCAGCTCGGGACAGGGCAATGAGCAGTTCTTC. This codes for CASSSGQGNEQFF.